This TCR beta chain was profiled in a study of shared clonotypes between healthy human individuals. Study-level information: Donor ages ranged 18 to 49 years: a couple of women, a few men.

All donors qualified as healthy HIV-negative adults and had experienced no recent acute infections or vaccinations. Points from the study as a whole: Non-shared clonotypes had lower generation probabilities than clonotypes shared by all four sorted-subset donors.

Here immunoSEQ multiplex PCR was the method, and the copy in TCRdb shows in-frame clones only, minus some. The sample holds about 730,000 clones; roughly 72% are singletons and the top ten take under 2%. CDR1 and CDR2 from the germline V gene are SGHRS and YFSETQ. Trimming pared 2 bases from V and 0 bases from J, leaving 9 bases between. The CDR3 is made up of 14 amino acids. With respect to this clone: Its matching antigen is unknown. The sample has other DNA sequences that encode this CDR3 too.

Sequenced sample: memory CD4+ T cells sorted from blood. Noted subset: CD45RA-negative fraction. The TCR originated in a woman aged 25 to 45 in good health. The rearrangement joins TRBV5-1 to TRBJ2-7; the D is unclear. CDR3 sequence reads: CASSLDGSSYEQYF. CDR3 in DNA: TGCGCCAGCAGCTTAGACGGAAGCTCCTACGAGCAGTACTTC.